The rows below give T cell receptor beta chains drawn from one sample of a study of T cell repertoires in cytomegalovirus infection. TCRdb called the reads again in MiXCR, with one record for every CDR3 protein. The sample records 100,000 or so distinct CDR3 sequences, 23% being singletons. Sequenced material: CD8+ T cells from PBMCs. Source of these receptors: a human donor in good health (CMV status not recorded). Some clones in this sample may be carry-over from other donors' samples. CDR3s leave out the opening cysteine and the closing phenylalanine or tryptophan.

v_gene: TRBV7-3; j_gene: TRBJ1-4; CDR3aa: ASPMGYGAEKLF
v_gene: TRBV18; j_gene: TRBJ1-1; CDR3aa: ASSPEGVNTEAF
v_gene: TRBV7-9; j_gene: TRBJ2-3; CDR3aa: ASSLKDSSTDTQY
v_gene: TRBV30; j_gene: TRBJ2-3; CDR3aa: AWSEDSTDTQY
v_gene: TRBV7-2; j_gene: TRBJ1-5; CDR3aa: ASSLAHNSNQPQH
v_gene: TRBV20-1; j_gene: TRBJ2-1; CDR3aa: SASLPVTYNEQF
v_gene: TRBV12-3/TRBV12-4; j_gene: TRBJ1-2; CDR3aa: ASSLGFRSGYT
v_gene: TRBV15; j_gene: TRBJ2-2; CDR3aa: ATSRDRLSTGELF
v_gene: TRBV9; j_gene: TRBJ2-3; CDR3aa: ASSERAGGPTDTQY
v_gene: TRBV7-6; j_gene: TRBJ1-1; CDR3aa: ASSTTLGVNTEAF
v_gene: TRBV5-6; j_gene: TRBJ1-2; CDR3aa: ASSLGSHRDRPFSGYT
v_gene: TRBV12-5; j_gene: TRBJ2-3; CDR3aa: ASGPEAERTDTQY
v_gene: TRBV20-1; j_gene: TRBJ1-2; CDR3aa: SAKTGMRYT
v_gene: TRBV7-8; j_gene: TRBJ1-4; CDR3aa: ASEEQGGTTNEKLF
v_gene: TRBV7-9; j_gene: TRBJ1-2; CDR3aa: ASSSLDRTTI
v_gene: TRBV10-3; j_gene: TRBJ1-1; CDR3aa: AILEQGTTEAF
v_gene: TRBV28; j_gene: TRBJ1-2; CDR3aa: ASNWGQGIYGYT
v_gene: TRBV4-3; j_gene: TRBJ1-6; CDR3aa: ASSQDPGSGLH
v_gene: TRBV11-2; j_gene: TRBJ2-1; CDR3aa: ASSLRSGLAGGDAYNEQF
v_gene: TRBV29-1; j_gene: TRBJ2-3; CDR3aa: SAVVLTGGPDTQY
v_gene: TRBV13; j_gene: TRBJ2-7; CDR3aa: ASRDQTREGPLEQY
v_gene: TRBV18; j_gene: TRBJ2-7; CDR3aa: ASSPRLAGKTYEQY
v_gene: TRBV25-1; j_gene: TRBJ2-5; CDR3aa: ASSEPGTGYETQY
v_gene: TRBV5-1; j_gene: TRBJ2-1; CDR3aa: ASSSPRERQAQYNEQF
v_gene: TRBV19; j_gene: TRBJ2-1; CDR3aa: ASSIGGNEQF
v_gene: TRBV29-1; j_gene: TRBJ1-2; CDR3aa: SVLTGLGSYT
v_gene: TRBV5-6; j_gene: TRBJ1-1; CDR3aa: ASSGDRVGNTEAF
v_gene: TRBV12-3/TRBV12-4; j_gene: TRBJ2-6; CDR3aa: ASSRSWGQGSGANVLT
v_gene: TRBV27; j_gene: TRBJ1-5; CDR3aa: ASSPGLSNQPQH
v_gene: TRBV13; j_gene: TRBJ2-3; CDR3aa: ASSSTGAASTDTQY
v_gene: TRBV7-9; j_gene: TRBJ2-5; CDR3aa: ASSLDAGAKTQY
v_gene: TRBV14; j_gene: TRBJ1-2; CDR3aa: ASSQWGTDPNYGYT
v_gene: TRBV7-2; j_gene: TRBJ1-1; CDR3aa: ASSLDLTDLGNTEAF
v_gene: TRBV7-6; j_gene: TRBJ2-1; CDR3aa: ASSLELYNEQF
v_gene: TRBV7-2; j_gene: TRBJ1-3; CDR3aa: ASSSDRGPGNTIY
v_gene: TRBV4-3; j_gene: TRBJ1-5; CDR3aa: ASSQDRGSNQPQH
v_gene: TRBV27; j_gene: TRBJ2-7; CDR3aa: ASSLPASGSPSY
v_gene: TRBV28; j_gene: TRBJ2-5; CDR3aa: ASSLGAGNIQY
v_gene: TRBV6-2/TRBV6-3; j_gene: TRBJ1-1; CDR3aa: ASSYDNPDTEAF
v_gene: TRBV3-1; j_gene: TRBJ1-2; CDR3aa: ASSLGGGDYGYT
v_gene: TRBV7-6; j_gene: TRBJ2-7; CDR3aa: ASSLGVAYEQY
v_gene: TRBV14; j_gene: TRBJ1-6; CDR3aa: ASRGGNYNSPLH
v_gene: TRBV19; j_gene: TRBJ2-7; CDR3aa: ASSIISEGYEQY
v_gene: TRBV7-9; j_gene: TRBJ2-7; CDR3aa: ASRPSGRTSYEQY
v_gene: TRBV2; j_gene: TRBJ1-6; CDR3aa: ASRRDNSPLH
v_gene: TRBV7-2; j_gene: TRBJ2-7; CDR3aa: ASSYGPNEQY
v_gene: TRBV2; j_gene: TRBJ2-7; CDR3aa: ASREAGGYEQY
v_gene: TRBV7-9; j_gene: TRBJ1-2; CDR3aa: ASSEGGPRSGYT
v_gene: TRBV7-3; j_gene: TRBJ1-1; CDR3aa: ASSLTGASDTEAF
v_gene: TRBV18; j_gene: TRBJ2-5; CDR3aa: ASSPPAGLETQY
v_gene: TRBV2; j_gene: TRBJ2-3; CDR3aa: ASSERATDTQY
v_gene: TRBV20-1; j_gene: TRBJ2-2; CDR3aa: SARDWGTSNTGELF